A single sample is the source of the 23 T cell receptor beta chains below, sequenced in a study of blood T cell repertoires in COVID-19. Clones were read by immunoSEQ multiplex PCR, and TCRdb kept only the in-frame ones, dropping some. The profile shows about 210,000 clones, roughly four fifths of them singletons. The sample comprised peripheral blood. These receptors all come from a woman in her 70s with COVID-19, enrolled during active disease.

This chain joins TRBV28 and TRBJ2-7, with TRBD1 matching over 8 bases. There are 15 residues in the CDR3. Germline V gives CDR1 MDHEN, CDR2 SYDVKM. The J segment lost 7 bases and the V segment lost 2 bases, leaving 10 bases of the junction unmatched. In DNA form, the CDR3 reads TGTGCCAGCAGTTTACAGGACAGGGTGATGAGAGAGCAGTACTTC. It translates to CASSLQDRVMREQYF.

The chain combines TRBV7-9 with TRBJ1-2; the D is unclear. CDR3 length: 12 amino acids. CDR1 SEHNR and CDR2 FQNEAQ come from the germline V gene (reference sequence). Between the trimmed V and J ends, which lost 3 bases and 8 bases, there was a span of 10 bases. The CDR3 DNA follows: TGTGCCAGCAGCTTGGAGGGTTGGGGCTACACCTTC. It codes for CASSLEGWGYTF.

The CDR3 loop is CASSPLRVLYTEAFF. CDR3 nucleotide sequence: TGTGCCAGCTCACCATTGCGGGTGTTGTACACTGAAGCTTTCTTT. V is TRBV18 and J is TRBJ1-1; no firm D call. From germline, CDR1 is KGHSH and CDR2 LQKENI. The CDR3 consists of 15 residues. Trimming removed 2 bases from V and 3 bases from J, with 13 bases in between.

V usage is TRBV5-4 and J usage is TRBJ1-4; 7 bases agree with TRBD1. Germline loops: CDR1 SGHNT, CDR2 YYREEE (reference sequence). The CDR3 spans 15 residues. Trimming took 1 base from V and 8 from J; bases not matched to a gene: 8. In DNA form, the CDR3 reads TGTGCCAGCAGCTTGAAAGGGGGCGCAGAGGAAAAACTGTTTTTT. Encoded protein: CASSLKGGAEEKLFF.

The chain joins TRBV30 to TRBJ1-5, with 7 bases fitting TRBD1. Germline loops: CDR1 GTSNPN, CDR2 SVGIG (reference sequence). CDR3 size: 14 residues. Trimming at V came to 5 bases and at J to 4 bases, leaving 8 bases not matched to a gene. The CDR3 nucleotides read TGTGCCTGGGGGCGAGGGGGCAGGAATCAGCCCCAGCATTTT. This gives the protein CAWGRGGRNQPQHF.

The gene calls are TRBV15 and TRBJ2-6; a possible D gene is TRBD2 (5 bases). The CDR3 sequence is 14 residues long. Trimming shortened V by 3 bases and J by 3 bases, and 6 bases separated the two germline ends. The V gene's germline CDR1 is LNHNV and CDR2 YYDKDF (reference sequence). Here the CDR3 reads CATSSGGGANVLTF. CDR3 bases: TGTGCCACCAGCAGCGGAGGTGGGGCCAACGTCCTGACTTTC. Complete variable domain (other parts from reference TRBV15 and TRBJ2-6): DAMVIQNPRYQVTQFGKPVTLSCSQTLNHNVMYWYQQKSSQAPKLLFHYYDKDFNNEADTPDNFQSRRPNTSFCFLDIRSPGLGDTAMYLCATSSGGGANVLTFGAGSRLTVL.

V is TRBV9 and J is TRBJ2-2; 8 bases match TRBD2. Germline-derived CDR1 and CDR2 are SGDLS and YYNGEE. V dropped 0 bases and J dropped 2; count of bases not matched to a gene: 12. CDR3 size: 19 residues. The CDR3 protein is CASSVVTPGLAGNTGELFF. CDR3 DNA: TGTGCCAGCAGCGTAGTTACCCCTGGGCTAGCGGGCAACACCGGGGAGCTGTTTTTT.

V gene TRBV18 combines with J gene TRBJ1-3; D is ambiguous. The CDR3 is 15 residues long. Between the trimmed V and J ends, which lost 0 bases and 7 bases, there was a span of 13 bases. Per the germline V gene, CDR1 is KGHSH and CDR2 is LQKENI. As DNA, the CDR3 is TGTGCCAGCTCACCACCTGGGAGTCGGAGCAACACCATATATTTT. Its protein product is CASSPPGSRSNTIYF.

V is TRBV9 and J is TRBJ1-3; D ambiguous. This CDR3 spans 13 amino acids. CDR1 and CDR2 (germline): SGDLS, YYNGEE. V was cut by 5 bases and J by 4 bases, with 10 bases left in between. The CDR3 DNA sequence: TGTGCCAGCAGTGCCGGCAGGGGAAACACCATATATTTT. It specifies CASSAGRGNTIYF.

The V and J genes are TRBV30 and TRBJ2-7, with a weak D call TRBD2 (5 bases). The CDR3 totals 12 residues. Germline assignment: CDR1 GTSNPN and CDR2 SVGIG (reference sequence). Trimming took 2 bases from V and 7 from J, leaving 12 bases between them. The CDR3: CAWSSRGEEQYF. The CDR3, as DNA: TGTGCCTGGAGTTCCCGGGGTGAAGAGCAGTACTTC.

The V call is TRBV30, the J call TRBJ1-2; D ambiguous. Germline assignment: CDR1 GTSNPN and CDR2 SVGIG (reference sequence). The CDR3 covers 13 residues. V was cut by 8 bases and J by 4 bases, with 17 bases left in between. The CDR3 here is CARAVRNSYGYTF. The CDR3 DNA sequence: TGTGCCCGGGCCGTGAGGAACTCCTATGGCTACACCTTC.

This clone was observed once. The rearrangement links TRBV19 to TRBJ2-3; 7 nucleotides line up with TRBD2. In germline, CDR1 is LNHDA, CDR2 SQIVND (reference sequence). CDR3 length: 15 residues. J lost 0 bases, V lost 6 bases, and 6 bases had no gene match. The CDR3 DNA reads as TGTGCCAGTAGCGACTACGGGGGGAGCACAGATACGCAGTATTTT. Translation gives CASSDYGGSTDTQYF.

This clone is deemed medium-sized. V is TRBV20-1 and J is TRBJ1-1, with TRBD1 identical over 7 bases. The V gene end was trimmed by 6 bases and the J gene end by 6 bases; junction bases not matched to a gene: 4. In germline, CDR1 is DFQATT, CDR2 SNEGSKA (reference sequence). This CDR3 comprises 11 residues. The CDR3 sequence is CSAQGGPEAFF. The CDR3 nucleotides read TGCAGTGCCCAGGGGGGTCCTGAAGCTTTCTTT.

This chain joins TRBV12-5 and TRBJ1-3; no reliable D call. Trimming removed 6 bases from V and 0 bases from J, with 6 bases in between. The CDR3 is made up of 13 amino acids. CDR1 is LGHNT, CDR2 FRNRAP, per germline. This chain's CDR3 is CASGPSSGNTIYF. CDR3 nucleotide sequence: TGTGCTAGTGGCCCGTCCTCTGGAAACACCATATATTTT.

The J gene is TRBJ2-7, the V gene TRBV28; TRBD2 is a possible D gene (5 bases). The CDR3 loop spans 15 amino acids. Germline loops: CDR1 MDHEN, CDR2 SYDVKM. V lost 2 bases and J 3 bases, leaving 14 bases between the germline ends. The CDR3 DNA follows: TGTGCCAGCAGTTTAAGCCGGGGTCCTCTCTACGAGCAGTACTTC. Encoded protein: CASSLSRGPLYEQYF.

The chain is built from TRBV19 and TRBJ1-5; perhaps TRBD1 as D (6 bases). Trimming stripped 7 bases from V and 5 bases from J, with 12 bases between. The germline gives CDR1 LNHDA, CDR2 SQIVND (reference sequence). The length of the CDR3 is 13 residues. This CDR3 is CASKTRGHQPQHF. CDR3 sequence (DNA): TGTGCCAGTAAGACCAGGGGTCATCAGCCCCAGCATTTT.

The chain recombines TRBV6-5 with TRBJ1-1, with D unclear. Looked up from germline, CDR1 is MNHEY and CDR2 is SVGAGI. There are 14 residues in the CDR3. Deletions cut 7 bases from V and 5 bases from J, with 17 bases between. CDR3 protein: CASNPTRRETEAFF. CDR3 bases: TGTGCCAGCAACCCGACAAGGAGGGAGACTGAAGCTTTCTTT.

This clone showed up just a few times. This sequence joins TRBV16 and TRBJ2-1; 9 positions match TRBD2. From germline, CDR1 is KGHSY and CDR2 FQNENV. V shed 3 bases and J 3 bases; nucleotides not matched to a gene: 6. The CDR3 runs to 16 residues. The CDR3 spells CASSHTSGRFYNEQFF. DNA of the CDR3: TGTGCCAGCAGCCACACTAGCGGGCGTTTCTACAATGAGCAGTTCTTC.

Only a few counts were recorded for this clone. J is TRBJ2-1 and V is TRBV19; TRBD1 matches at 7 bases. V shed 7 bases and J 7 bases; nucleotides not matched to a gene: 7. Germline values: CDR1 LNHDA, CDR2 SQIVND (reference sequence). The CDR3 runs 13 residues. The CDR3 region has the DNA TGTGCCAGTACAAGACAGGGTCTGAATGAGCAGTTCTTC. Amino acids: CASTRQGLNEQFF. The full variable domain, in which reference TRBV19 and TRBJ2-1 provide the parts outside the CDR3, is DGGITQSPKYLFRKEGQNVTLSCEQNLNHDAMYWYRQDPGQGLRLIYYSQIVNDFQKGDIAEGYSVSREKKESFPLTVTSAQKNPTAFYLCASTRQGLNEQFFGPGTRLTVL.

This clone is a singleton in its sample. The chain links TRBV30 to TRBJ1-6, with TRBD1 identical over 9 bases. CDR3 length equals 15 residues. Germline CDR1 is GTSNPN and CDR2 is SVGIG (reference sequence). V was clipped by 3 bases and J by 7 bases; unmatched bases: 7. The CDR3 loop is CAWRAGQGKNSPLHF. In DNA form, the CDR3 reads TGTGCCTGGAGAGCCGGACAGGGGAAGAATTCACCCCTCCACTTT.

The genes are TRBV2 and TRBJ2-3, with 10 bases lining up with TRBD2. Germline CDR1 reads SNHLY; CDR2 reads FYNNEI. V lost 3 bases and J lost 0; bases outside the gene matches: 6. There are 17 residues in the CDR3. The CDR3 loop reads CASSETSGSSSTDTQYF. The CDR3 DNA reads TGTGCCAGCAGTGAGACTAGCGGGTCCTCTAGCACAGATACGCAGTATTTT.

CDR3: CASSIGEATEAFF. In nucleotides, the CDR3 is TGTGCCAGTAGTATAGGAGAGGCCACTGAAGCTTTCTTT. This chain connects TRBV19 to TRBJ1-1, with no clear D. This CDR3 spans 13 amino acids. From germline, CDR1 is LNHDA and CDR2 SQIVND (reference sequence). The ends were cut back, 1 base at V and 4 bases at J, with 7 bases in the middle.

DNA of the CDR3: TGTGCCTGGAGTGTACGCAGGGGGGAGACCCAGTACTTC. It codes for CAWSVRRGETQYF. The genes are TRBV30 and TRBJ2-5; 7 bases align to TRBD1. Germline V gene lookup returns CDR1 GTSNPN and CDR2 SVGIG (reference sequence). The junction had 3 bases not matched to a gene; V was cut back by 0 bases and J by 5 bases. The CDR3 is 13 residues long.